This T cell receptor (beta chain) came from a study of control samples from healthy donors and cancer patients. Trimming took off 3 bases at V and 5 bases at J, with 13 bases between the two ends. Germline assignment: CDR1 LNHDA and CDR2 SQIVND (reference sequence). The CDR3 spans 14 residues. The repertoire was sequenced with immunoSEQ multiplex PCR; TCRdb's copy has only in-frame clones and lacks some. The sample consists of 140,000 to 150,000 clones, around 90% of them appearing once. The material sequenced was blood. The clonotype originates from a man aged 25-45 years in good health. V and J are TRBV19 and TRBJ1-1; possible D gene TRBD1, 6 bases. DNA of the CDR3: TGTGCCAGTAGTATGGGGGGGCTAGGTACTGAAGCTTTCTTT. It translates to CASSMGGLGTEAFF.